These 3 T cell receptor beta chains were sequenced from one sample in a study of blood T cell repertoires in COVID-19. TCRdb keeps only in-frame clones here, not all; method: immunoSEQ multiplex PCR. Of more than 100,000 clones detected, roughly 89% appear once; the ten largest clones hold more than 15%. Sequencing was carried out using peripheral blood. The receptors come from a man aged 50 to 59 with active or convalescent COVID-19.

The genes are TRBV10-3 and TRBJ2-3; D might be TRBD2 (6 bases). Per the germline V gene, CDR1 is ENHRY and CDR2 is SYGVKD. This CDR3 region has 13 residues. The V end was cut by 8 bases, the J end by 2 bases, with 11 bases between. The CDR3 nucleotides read TGTGCCATCTGGGCGGGACCCACAGATACGCAGTATTTT. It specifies CAIWAGPTDTQYF.

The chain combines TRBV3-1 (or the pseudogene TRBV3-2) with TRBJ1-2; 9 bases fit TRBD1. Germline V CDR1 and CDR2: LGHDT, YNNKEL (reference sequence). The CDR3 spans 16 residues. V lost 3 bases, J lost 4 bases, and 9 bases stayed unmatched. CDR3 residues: CASSQWGDRGIYGYTF. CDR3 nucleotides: TGTGCCAGCAGCCAGTGGGGAGACAGGGGGATCTATGGCTACACCTTC.

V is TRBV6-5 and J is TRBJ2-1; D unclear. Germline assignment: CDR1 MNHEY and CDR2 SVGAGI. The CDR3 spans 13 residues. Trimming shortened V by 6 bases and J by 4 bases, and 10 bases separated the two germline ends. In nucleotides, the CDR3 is TGTGCCAGCAGGGCGGTTGTATACAATGAGCAGTTCTTC. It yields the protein CASRAVVYNEQFF.